This entry lists 18 T cell receptor beta chains sequenced from one sample in a study of vaccination effects on CD4 cells after COVID-19. Profiled with immunoSEQ multiplex PCR; TCRdb holds only in-frame clones, not every one. Counted here are about 39,000 clones, around two thirds occurring once; the ten biggest clones make up about 7.7%. Their antigens are not known. CD4+ T cells were isolated after about nine days of culture. Two doses of either BNT162b2 or mRNA-1273 were given to each participant. Sequenced material: CD4+ T cells from PBMCs cultured without peptide, taken after COVID-19 vaccination. The receptors stem from a human donor who received a COVID-19 vaccine.

V gene TRBV1 combines with J gene TRBJ2-3; the table's D call TRBD2 went unverified against the DNA. TRBV1 is assigned pseudogene status. The CDR3 totals 20 residues. CDR3: CTSSQDHSGGTSSSTDTQYF. CDR3 nucleotide sequence: TGCACCAGCAGCCAAGATCATAGCGGGGGGACCTCTTCTAGCACAGATACGCAGTATTTT.

This clone appeared a few times. The chain joins TRBV25-1 to TRBJ2-7; 7 nucleotides align to TRBD1. The ends lost 4 bases at V and 1 base at J; junction bases unmatched: 13. The germline V gene encodes CDR1 MGHDK and CDR2 SYGVNS. The CDR3 totals 17 residues. The chain's CDR3 is CASSAGDGDRSSYEQYF. CDR3 nucleotides: TGTGCCAGCAGTGCTGGGGATGGGGACAGATCGTCCTACGAGCAGTACTTC.

The J gene is TRBJ2-1, the V gene TRBV5-1; 10 nucleotides match TRBD2. V lost 0 bases and J lost 0; bases outside the gene matches: 3. CDR3 size: 17 residues. Germline CDR1 and CDR2: SGHRS and YFSETQ. The CDR3: CASSLEASGGSYNEQFF. DNA of the CDR3: TGCGCCAGCAGCTTGGAGGCTAGCGGGGGCTCCTACAATGAGCAGTTCTTC.

This chain uses TRBV7-8 with TRBJ2-3; TRBD2 agrees at 9 bases. The CDR3 length is 16 residues. Germline V gives CDR1 SGHVS, CDR2 FQNEAQ. Trimming at V came to 5 bases and at J to 6 bases, leaving 12 bases not matched to a gene. CDR3 bases: TGTGCCAGCAGCCCACCGAGGCGGGGGGGTGGTGATACGCAGTATTTT. This sequence encodes CASSPPRRGGGDTQYF.

This clone has more than one count but fewer than ten. The gene calls are TRBV6-5 and TRBJ1-2; maybe TRBD1 (6 bases). Germline CDR1 and CDR2: MNHEY and SVGAGI. The CDR3 is 14 amino acids. Trimming took off 6 bases at V and 4 bases at J, with 15 bases between the two ends. As DNA, the CDR3 is TGTGCCAGCAGACCCGGGACATTCGGCTATGGCTACACCTTC. Its translation is CASRPGTFGYGYTF.

This chain uses TRBV3-1 (or the pseudogene TRBV3-2) with TRBJ2-7; 9 bases are shared with TRBD1. The CDR3 length is 14 residues. Per germline, CDR1 LGHDT and CDR2 YNNKEL (reference sequence). V shed 1 base, J shed 4 bases, and the junction held 2 bases outside the gene matches. CDR3 in DNA: TGTGCCAGCAGCCAAGGACAGGGGGGATACGAGCAGTACTTC. Translation gives CASSQGQGGYEQYF.

The CDR3 nucleotides read TGTGCCAGCTCGCCCAGTGCGGCCGCCGGATTCCCCCCTTACGAGCAGTACTTC. Translating it yields CASSPSAAAGFPPYEQYF. The chain is built from TRBV18 and TRBJ2-7; no reliable D call. V shed 6 bases and J shed 4 bases, with 28 bases lying between them. The germline gives CDR1 KGHSH, CDR2 LQKENI. The CDR3 has 18 amino acids.

Worth noting for this clone: Relative to the germline gene, one junction end is altered; a read error may explain this. This rearrangement joins TRBV19 to TRBJ1-1; D not resolved. This CDR3 is 14 amino acids long. CDR1 is LNHDA, CDR2 SQIVND, per germline (reference sequence). The CDR3 coding sequence is TGTGCCAGTAGTATAAGGGAATGGAGATCTGAGGCTTTCTTT. Encoded protein: CASSIREWRSEAFF. Filled out from reference TRBV19 and TRBJ1-1, the complete variable domain reads DGGITQSPKYLFRKEGQNVTLSCEQNLNHDAMYWYRQDPGQGLRLIYYSQIVNDFQKGDIAEGYSVSREKKESFPLTVTSAQKNPTAFYLCASSIREWRSEAFFGQGTRLTVV.

This chain links TRBV12-3 or TRBV12-4 with TRBJ2-2; D is undetermined. The germline V and J ends were trimmed by 8 bases and 5 bases, with 6 bases remaining between them. The CDR3 consists of 11 residues. CDR3 in amino acids: CASPRTGELFF. The CDR3 DNA sequence: TGTGCCAGCCCTAGAACCGGGGAGCTGTTTTTT.

This clone was found a few times. The rearrangement uses TRBV3-1 (or the pseudogene TRBV3-2) and TRBJ1-6; D is ambiguous. In germline, CDR1 is LGHDT, CDR2 YNNKEL (reference sequence). This CDR3 has 14 residues. The V end was cut by 4 bases, the J end by 5 bases, with 9 bases between. In DNA, the CDR3 is TGTGCCAGCAGCCCCCCAGGAGATAATTCACCCCTCCACTTT. It codes for CASSPPGDNSPLHF.

V and J are TRBV3-1 (or the pseudogene TRBV3-2) and TRBJ1-5; D remains unclear. The CDR3 has 14 residues. Between the trimmed V and J ends, which lost 0 bases and 9 bases, there was a span of 12 bases. The germline CDR1 and CDR2 sequences are LGHDT and YNNKEL (reference sequence). The CDR3 here is CASSQDLSFRPQHF. In nucleotides, the CDR3 is TGTGCCAGCAGCCAAGATCTCAGCTTCCGGCCCCAGCATTTT.

This chain connects TRBV2 to TRBJ1-1, with 7 bases fitting TRBD1. The CDR3 extends over 14 amino acids. V lost 6 bases, J lost 2 bases, and 6 bases stayed unmatched. In germline, CDR1 is SNHLY, CDR2 FYNNEI. The CDR3: CASRGGTENTEAFF. CDR3 in DNA: TGTGCCAGCAGGGGGGGGACAGAAAACACTGAAGCTTTCTTT.

The rearrangement links TRBV3-1 (or the pseudogene TRBV3-2) to TRBJ2-1, with TRBD2 matching over 8 bases. Germline CDR1 is LGHDT and CDR2 is YNNKEL (reference sequence). V trimming: 4 bases; J trimming: 8 bases; junction bases outside the gene matches: 7. There are 14 residues in the CDR3. The CDR3 loop is CASSLRGGSHEQFF. The CDR3 DNA follows: TGTGCCAGCAGCCTTCGGGGGGGCTCGCATGAGCAGTTCTTC.

J is TRBJ2-4 and V is TRBV30, with 12 positions matching TRBD2. After removal of 5 bases from V and 7 bases from J, the junction contained 6 bases not matched to a gene. Germline V lookup: CDR1 GTSNPN, CDR2 SVGIG (reference sequence). The CDR3 has 14 amino acids. CDR3 residues: CAWGGLAGVNIQYF. The CDR3 DNA follows: TGTGCCTGGGGGGGACTAGCGGGTGTGAACATTCAGTACTTC.

A note on this clone: Other DNA variants within this sample encode the same CDR3. J is TRBJ1-2 and V is TRBV29-1; TRBD1 is a possible D gene (5 bases). V lost 6 bases to trimming and J lost 2 bases, with 10 bases between them. The CDR3 has 12 amino acids. Germline V gene data show CDR1 as SQVTM and CDR2 as ANQGSEA. The CDR3 DNA reads as TGCAGCGTCCGGGACGGGAACTATGGCTACACCTTC. Its protein is CSVRDGNYGYTF.

The chain carries TRBV5-1 and TRBJ2-1; 16 nucleotides agree with TRBD2. Germline-derived CDR1 and CDR2 are SGHRS and YFSETQ. CDR3 size: 18 residues. V was pared by 4 bases and J by 6 bases, with 10 bases of the junction left unmatched. CDR3 bases: TGCGCCAGCAGCCGGACCGGGACTAGCGGGAGGGTGGTCAATGAGCAGTTCTTC. Translated, it gives CASSRTGTSGRVVNEQFF.

The rearrangement joins TRBV7-9 to TRBJ2-5, with 11 bases that match TRBD2. V gave up 4 bases and J gave up 13 bases; unmatched junction bases: 14. Germline CDR1 SEHNR, CDR2 FQNEAQ (reference sequence). This CDR3 region has 15 residues. CDR3 in amino acids: CASSSIRTSGPLRYF. The CDR3 coding sequence is TGTGCCAGCAGCTCCATCAGGACTAGCGGGCCCCTTAGGTACTTC.

The J gene is TRBJ2-1, the V gene TRBV6-6; D may be TRBD1 (6 bases). Trimming removed 6 bases at V and 5 bases at J, with 14 bases between. Germline loops: CDR1 MNHNY, CDR2 SVGAGI (reference sequence). The CDR3 sequence is 14 residues long. Here the CDR3 DNA reads TGTGCCAGCAGCAGCGAAACAGGGAACAATGAGCAGTTCTTC. Translating gives CASSSETGNNEQFF.